This TCR beta chain was sequenced during a study of T cell changes during pregnancy in multiple sclerosis. V was pared by 4 bases and J by 6 bases, with 6 bases of the junction left unmatched. Germline assignment: CDR1 GTSNPN and CDR2 SVGIG (reference sequence). This CDR3 has 13 residues. The table came from immunoSEQ multiplex PCR; TCRdb's copy has only in-frame clones and leaves some out. In the table there are fewer than 65,000 clones, 90% to 95% of which are singletons. The sequence was obtained from a female donor with multiple sclerosis, enrolled in a pregnancy study. V is TRBV30 and J is TRBJ1-3; 7 positions agree with TRBD1. The starting material was CD4+ T cells from peripheral blood mononuclear cells, obtained after pregnancy. CDR3 loop: CAWKGQLTNTIYF. The CDR3 coding sequence is TGTGCCTGGAAGGGACAGCTAACAAACACCATATATTTT. The full variable domain, rest sourced from reference TRBV30 and TRBJ1-3, is SQTIHQWPATLVQPVGSPLSLECTVEGTSNPNLYWYRQAAGRGLQLLFYSVGIGQISSEVPQNLSASRPQDRQFILSSKKLLLSDSGFYLCAWKGQLTNTIYFGEGSWLTVV.